The clone carrying this T cell receptor (beta chain) occurred a few times. V gave up 3 bases and J gave up 5 bases; unmatched junction bases: 7. This CDR3 comprises 15 residues. Looked up from germline, CDR1 is MGHDK and CDR2 is SYGVNS. This specimen belongs to a study of cytomegalovirus exposure and HLA in healthy donors. In the PCR, 60 Vbeta and 13 Jbeta primers were used. Assay: immunoSEQ multiplex PCR; the TCRdb copy retains only in-frame clones and omits some. In the table there are roughly 40,000 clones, roughly 80% of which are singletons. This receptor was obtained from a man aged 50 to 60 in good health and CMV-seronegative. Sequencing input: PBMCs. The chain links TRBV25-1 to TRBJ2-1, with 7 bases fitting TRBD2. The CDR3 DNA sequence: TGTGCCAGCAGTGATCCCAGCGGGATTGACAATGAGCAGTTCTTC. Translating gives CASSDPSGIDNEQFF.